Detailed here is one T cell receptor (beta chain). As yet, its antigen is unknown. Germline V lookup: CDR1 MDHEN, CDR2 SYDVKM. Trimming cost V 4 bases and J 3 bases; bases outside gene matches: 8. The CDR3 totals 15 residues. Individual cDNA molecules each received unique molecular identifiers attached to them. Via MiXCR, TCRdb re-called the 5' RACE reads, giving one row per CDR3 protein. The data hold around 44,000 distinct CDR3 sequences, with around 10% observed a single time. These data come from a study of early T cells in non-severe SARS-CoV-2 infection. Across the study: Sequenced material consisted of bulk RNA (from unsorted whole blood), and chains were unpaired.

Notes on the study in general: A preference for anti-spike CD8 responses marked VDJdb matching, which missed private and CD4 specificities.

The TCR was taken from an adult who was a healthcare worker with PCR-confirmed SARS-CoV-2 infection or an uninfected control (not recorded which). The sample comprised whole blood. The rearrangement links TRBV28 to TRBJ2-5, with TRBD1 matching 7 bases. DNA for the CDR3: TGTGCCAGCAGTTCCCGACAGGGTTCTAAAGAGACCCAGTACTTC. It encodes CASSSRQGSKETQYF.